This T cell receptor beta chain is from a study of shared clonotypes between healthy human individuals. On the study more broadly: The cohort had a couple of women and three men, ages 18 to 49. General observations from the study: Generally, naive subsets (rather than memory subsets) showed larger estimated richness.

CD45RO negativity and positive selection for CCR7 defined naive CD8 cells, a population that excluded terminally differentiated effector memory CD45RA+ cells. Every donor, a Caucasian adult, lived in Nashville, Tennessee. This clone occurred once. The antigen remains undetermined. Trimming stripped 0 bases from V and 5 bases from J, with 14 bases between. Germline CDR1 MNHEY, CDR2 SMNVEV (reference sequence). This CDR3 spans 15 amino acids. Method: immunoSEQ multiplex PCR; TCRdb's copy keeps in-frame clones and lacks some. The sample contains 2 million to 2.5 million clones, approximately 94% of which appear only once.

This receptor was taken from a man aged 18 to 35 in good health. The sequencing input was naive CD8+ T cells sorted from blood. This chain joins TRBV27 and TRBJ2-7; no reliable D call. The CDR3 region has the DNA TGTGCCAGCAGTTTATCGGGCAGAACCCCCCACGAGCAGTACTTC. Residues: CASSLSGRTPHEQYF.